The 32 T cell receptor beta chains below all came from one sample that was sequenced in a study of blood T cells in healthy people across ages. Together with a sample-barcoded 5' primer, a J-beta primer mix was included in a second PCR lasting about 6 to 12 cycles. TCRdb passed the 5' RACE reads through MiXCR, listing each CDR3 protein once. The sample yields fewer than 2,000,000 distinct CDR3 sequences, about 35% seen once. The material sequenced was blood. These receptors all come from a woman in her twenties or thirties in good health.

V usage is TRBV10-2 and J usage is TRBJ1-5; D is possibly TRBD1 (6 bases). Germline-derived CDR1 and CDR2 are WSHSY and SAAADI. Deletions cut 0 bases from V and 7 bases from J, with 25 bases between. The CDR3 covers 19 residues. The CDR3 protein is CASSESLRKTGYLWQPQHF. CDR3 nucleotides: TGCGCCAGCAGTGAGTCTCTACGGAAAACAGGGTATCTCTGGCAGCCCCAGCATTTT.

V is TRBV5-5 and J is TRBJ1-2, with TRBD1 matching 9 bases. The V and J ends lost 4 bases and 8 bases, in that order; junction bases with no gene match: 12. Germline V gene lookup returns CDR1 SGHKS and CDR2 YYEKEE (reference sequence). This CDR3 spans 15 amino acids. The CDR3 loop is CASSRVPGQGEGYTF. The CDR3, as DNA: TGTGCCAGCAGCCGCGTACCGGGACAGGGTGAAGGCTACACCTTC. The whole variable domain, remainder taken from reference TRBV5-5 and TRBJ1-2, is DAGVTQSPTHLIKTRGQQVTLRCSPISGHKSVSWYQQVLGQGPQFIFQYYEKEERGRGNFPDRFSARQFPNYSSELNVNALLLGDSALYLCASSRVPGQGEGYTFGSGTRLTVV.

The chain is built from TRBV7-2 and TRBJ2-7; 10 nucleotides line up with TRBD1. The V gene end was trimmed by 5 bases and the J gene end by 6 bases; junction bases not matched to a gene: 10. The V gene's germline CDR1 is SGHTA and CDR2 FQGNSA. This CDR3 is 15 amino acids long. The CDR3, as DNA: TGTGCCAGCAGCCCGTGGACAGGGGGAGAGGGCGAGCAGTACTTC. It codes for CASSPWTGGEGEQYF.

This clonotype was seen a handful of times. This chain connects TRBV4-1 to TRBJ2-7, with D perhaps TRBD1 or TRBD2 (5 bases each). CDR1 is MGHRA and CDR2 is YSYEKL in the germline V gene. This CDR3 region has 16 residues. V lost 0 bases and J lost 3, with 15 bases in between. The CDR3 DNA reads as TGCGCCAGCAGCCAAGATCGGGGCAGCCAGGGCTACGAGCAGTACTTC. Protein: CASSQDRGSQGYEQYF.

This clonotype has at least ten counts. The chain combines TRBV5-1 with TRBJ2-1, with TRBD2 identical over 13 bases. Germline V gene lookup returns CDR1 SGHRS and CDR2 YFSETQ. This CDR3 is built from 15 residues. The V and J ends lost 1 base and 8 bases, in that order; junction bases with no gene match: 3. The CDR3 DNA follows: TGCGCCAGCAGCTTGACTAGCGGGGGGGCCTATGAGCAGTTCTTC. It is translated as CASSLTSGGAYEQFF.

The chain has TRBV2 and TRBJ1-4; no reliable D call. CDR3 size: 12 residues. Germline CDR1 is SNHLY and CDR2 is FYNNEI. V lost 4 bases, J lost 11 bases, and 11 bases lay in between. The CDR3 DNA reads as TGTGCCAGCAGTGTATCCAAGACTAAACTGTTTTTT. Its translation is CASSVSKTKLFF. The variable domain in full, completed from reference TRBV2 and TRBJ1-4, reads EPEVTQTPSHQVTQMGQEVILRCVPISNHLYFYWYRQILGQKVEFLVSFYNNEISEKSEIFDDQFSVERPDGSNFTLKIRSTKLEDSAMYFCASSVSKTKLFFGSGTQLSVL.

The gene calls are TRBV28 and TRBJ2-7, with TRBD2 matching over 7 bases. The CDR3 runs to 17 residues. J gave up 2 bases and V 4 bases, and 14 bases lay outside the gene matches. CDR1 is MDHEN and CDR2 is SYDVKM in the germline V gene. In DNA form, the CDR3 reads TGTGCCAGCAGTTCGGCGAGTGTAGCGGGTGTTACCTACGAGCAGTACTTC. Translation: CASSSASVAGVTYEQYF.

This clonotype appeared a few times. This chain uses TRBV4-1 with TRBJ2-2; D may be TRBD2 (5 bases). Trimming stripped 4 bases from V and 6 bases from J, with 12 bases between. Germline loops: CDR1 MGHRA, CDR2 YSYEKL. This CDR3 has 14 amino acids. The CDR3 spells CASSLVLSAGELFF. The DNA for the CDR3 is TGCGCCAGCAGCCTCGTCCTTAGCGCCGGGGAGCTGTTTTTT.

The chain is built from TRBV3-1 and TRBJ2-7, with 7 nucleotides matching TRBD1. The CDR3 is 14 residues long. The germline V gene has CDR1 LGHDT and CDR2 YNNKEL (reference sequence). V trimming: 2 bases; J trimming: 2 bases; junction bases outside the gene matches: 3. Written as DNA, the CDR3 is TGTGCCAGCAGCCAAAGGGACAGAACCTACGAGCAGTACTTC. Its translation is CASSQRDRTYEQYF.

This clonotype has more than one count but fewer than ten. The V call is TRBV10-3, the J call TRBJ1-1; no definite D call. Germline values: CDR1 ENHRY, CDR2 SYGVKD. The CDR3 has 15 residues. V was trimmed by 4 bases and J by 0 bases, leaving 12 bases between them. The CDR3 bases are TGTGCCATCAGTGTCAGTAAGGGATTGAACACTGAAGCTTTCTTT. This encodes CAISVSKGLNTEAFF.

The rearrangement joins TRBV5-1 to TRBJ2-3; TRBD2 aligns across 14 bases. Germline V gives CDR1 SGHRS, CDR2 YFSETQ. J lost 5 bases, V lost 0 bases, and 5 bases had no gene match. The CDR3 sequence is 17 residues long. The CDR3 coding sequence is TGCGCCAGCAGCTTGGGAGGGACTAGCGGGAGTGTAGATACGCAGTATTTT. Protein: CASSLGGTSGSVDTQYF. The full variable domain, in which reference TRBV5-1 and TRBJ2-3 provide the parts outside the CDR3, is KAGVTQTPRYLIKTRGQQVTLSCSPISGHRSVSWYQQTPGQGLQFLFEYFSETQRNKGNFPGRFSGRQFSNSRSEMNVSTLELGDSALYLCASSLGGTSGSVDTQYFGPGTRLTVL.

This chain connects TRBV6-1 to TRBJ2-6; TRBD2 might be the D (6 bases). The CDR3 is 18 residues long. Deletions cut 6 bases from V and 0 bases from J, with 18 bases between. Germline V gives CDR1 MNHNS, CDR2 SASEGT. Written as DNA, the CDR3 is TGTGCCAGCAGGACCTTAGCGGAGCCCTCCTCTGGGGCCAACGTCCTGACTTTC. Translating it yields CASRTLAEPSSGANVLTF.

DNA for the CDR3: TGTGCCAGTCCCAAAGCATCGGGGATAGCGGGTGGCCTAGGCTCCTACGAGCAGTACTTC. This encodes CASPKASGIAGGLGSYEQYF. V and J are TRBV21-1 and TRBJ2-5; the DNA was not compared with TRBD2, the D call given in the table. The J call could be wrong; TRBJ2-7 is a better fit for the DNA end. TRBV21-1 is described as a pseudogene. The CDR3 runs to 20 residues.

This sequence joins TRBV29-1 and TRBJ1-1; D gene unclear. The CDR3 is 13 residues long. Trimming removed 5 bases from V and 4 bases from J, with 14 bases in between. Looked up from germline, CDR1 is SQVTM and CDR2 is ANQGSEA. The CDR3 bases are TGCAGCGTTCCAGCACCAGGTTTCACTGAAGCTTTCTTT. This sequence encodes CSVPAPGFTEAFF.

Ten or more counts support this clonotype. The chain recombines TRBV5-1 with TRBJ2-3, with D uncertain. V lost 1 base, J lost 3 bases, and 6 bases lay in between. The CDR3 is 13 amino acids. CDR1 is SGHRS and CDR2 is YFSETQ in the germline V gene. The CDR3: CASSLPRTDTQYF. The CDR3 DNA reads as TGCGCCAGCAGCTTGCCAAGGACAGATACGCAGTATTTT.

The chain recombines TRBV27 with TRBJ1-4; 7 bases align to TRBD1. J lost 5 bases, V lost 6 bases, and 9 bases had no gene match. Germline CDR1 is MNHEY and CDR2 is SMNVEV (reference sequence). The CDR3 totals 15 residues. The CDR3 DNA follows: TGTGCCAGCAGACTCTGGGCAGGGGGAAATGAAAAACTGTTTTTT. As protein: CASRLWAGGNEKLFF.

V gene TRBV9 combines with J gene TRBJ2-4, with D hard to call. The closer fit of TRBJ2-7 to the DNA end suggests the J call may be wrong. The CDR3 runs to 14 residues. Germline loops: CDR1 SGDLS, CDR2 YYNGEE. In DNA form, the CDR3 reads TGTGCCAGCAGCGTACTCGAGGTTGAGAACGAGCAGTACTTC. Encoded protein: CASSVLEVENEQYF.

Remarks on this clonotype: The junction and the germline gene differ at one end; a read error may be behind it. The chain carries TRBV4-1 and TRBJ2-3; TRBD2 agrees at 7 bases. Germline assignment: CDR1 MGHRA and CDR2 YSYEKL. The CDR3 length is 18 residues. CDR3 in DNA: TGCGCCAGCAGTCAACTCCGGGGTCAGCGGGGACCCACAGATGCGCAGTATTTT. This translates into CASSQLRGQRGPTDAQYF.

The chain employs TRBV18 and TRBJ1-2; perhaps TRBD1 as D (5 bases). Germline V gene data show CDR1 as KGHSH and CDR2 as LQKENI. CDR3 length equals 17 residues. V was pared by 5 bases and J by 1 base, with 20 bases between. The CDR3 nucleotides are TGTGCCAGCTCAGGGGCCATAACAGGCCAAAGTAACTATGGCTACACCTTC. It specifies CASSGAITGQSNYGYTF. Combining the CDR3 with reference TRBV18 and TRBJ1-2 gives the whole variable domain NAGVMQNPRHLVRRRGQEARLRCSPMKGHSHVYWYRQLPEEGLKFMVYLQKENIIDESGMPKERFSAEFPKEGPSILRIQQVVRGDSAAYFCASSGAITGQSNYGYTFGSGTRLTVV.

This clonotype was recorded many times. The chain joins TRBV4-2 to TRBJ2-7; TRBD1 matches at 9 bases. This CDR3 has 14 amino acids. Trimming removed 6 bases from V and 3 bases from J; junction bases left unmatched: 6. CDR1 LGHNA and CDR2 YNFKEQ come from the germline V gene. CDR3 residues: CASRKTGGRYEQYF. CDR3 in DNA: TGTGCCAGCAGGAAAACAGGGGGCCGCTACGAGCAGTACTTC.

This clonotype appeared a few times. The J gene is TRBJ1-2, the V gene TRBV6-2 or TRBV6-3; 8 nucleotides line up with TRBD1. The CDR3 spans 16 residues. CDR1 MNHEY and CDR2 SVGEGT come from the germline V gene. With 2 bases clipped from V and 4 bases from J, the junction kept 9 bases outside the gene matches. The CDR3 nucleotides are TGTGCCAGCAGTTACCAACAGGGGGGCCTAGGCTATGGCTACACCTTC. Protein sequence: CASSYQQGGLGYGYTF.

This clonotype was seen a few times. The chain joins TRBV6-5 to TRBJ2-3, with 9 bases fitting TRBD1. This CDR3 spans 15 amino acids. Trimming took 5 bases from V and 6 from J; bases not matched to a gene: 9. Germline lookup yields CDR1 MNHEY and CDR2 SVGAGI. The CDR3 loop is CASSSPDRGLDTQYF. The CDR3 nucleotides are TGTGCCAGCAGTAGTCCGGACAGGGGATTGGATACGCAGTATTTT.

This clonotype has only a few counts. The V gene is TRBV5-1, the J gene TRBJ2-3; D gene uncertain. CDR1 is SGHRS, CDR2 YFSETQ, per germline. V was trimmed by 0 bases and J by 0 bases, leaving 8 bases between them. This CDR3 contains 15 residues. CDR3 region: CASSLGPVSTDTQYF. The CDR3 nucleotides are TGCGCCAGCAGCTTGGGGCCCGTCAGCACAGATACGCAGTATTTT.

This clonotype has a handful of counts. CDR3 sequence reads: CASSFTGVVLPLHF. In DNA form, the CDR3 reads TGTGCCAGCAGCTTCACAGGAGTGGTTTTACCCCTCCACTTT. The rearrangement uses TRBV7-9 and TRBJ1-6; TRBD1 is a possible D gene (5 bases). V gave up 3 bases and J gave up 12 bases, with 15 bases separating them. CDR3 length: 14 amino acids. Germline CDR1 reads SEHNR; CDR2 reads FQNEAQ (reference sequence).

This clonotype was picked up many times. This chain joins TRBV4-1 and TRBJ2-7; no definite D call. In germline, CDR1 is MGHRA, CDR2 YSYEKL. V was cut by 1 base and J by 3 bases, with 10 bases left in between. The CDR3 is 14 residues long. CDR3 bases: TGCGCCAGCAGCCAAGTGGCAGGAGACTACGAGCAGTACTTC. As protein: CASSQVAGDYEQYF.

The V call is TRBV18, the J call TRBJ2-1; possibly TRBD2 for D (6 bases). The CDR3 length is 15 residues. V was cut by 3 bases and J by 7 bases, with 16 bases left in between. Germline CDR1 reads KGHSH; CDR2 reads LQKENI. CDR3 residues: CASSPVSGWGNEQFF. The CDR3, as DNA: TGTGCCAGCTCACCTGTGAGCGGGTGGGGTAATGAGCAGTTCTTC.

A word on this clonotype: This may come from a read error, since a much larger clone is one base off. The chain recombines TRBV20-1 with TRBJ2-7, with TRBD1 identical over 8 bases. Germline values: CDR1 DFQATT, CDR2 SNEGSKA (reference sequence). The CDR3 runs to 13 residues. CDR3 bases: TGCAGTGCTAGTACAGGGGGTACCTACGAGCGGTACTTC. It specifies CSASTGGTYERYF.

This clonotype was picked up many times. The chain joins TRBV10-3 to TRBJ1-2; 9 bases align to TRBD1. V lost 2 bases and J lost 5; bases outside the gene matches: 0. Germline V gives CDR1 ENHRY, CDR2 SYGVKD. The CDR3 contains 13 residues. CDR3 nucleotides: TGTGCCATCAGTGAGGGGACAGGGTATGGCTACACCTTC. Translating gives CAISEGTGYGYTF.

The chain joins TRBV20-1 to TRBJ2-1; the D gene is possibly TRBD2 (6 bases). V gave up 5 bases and J gave up 4 bases, with 18 bases separating them. Germline values: CDR1 DFQATT, CDR2 SNEGSKA (reference sequence). The CDR3 is made up of 15 amino acids. The CDR3 DNA is TGCAGTGCTCTTTGGGCCCAGCGGGCTTACAATGAGCAGTTCTTC. This translates into CSALWAQRAYNEQFF.

Only one count was recorded for this clonotype. The chain uses TRBV27 and TRBJ2-5, with 16 nucleotides matching TRBD2. CDR3 size: 15 residues. The trim removed 7 bases at V and 11 bases at J, leaving 10 bases unmatched. Germline V gene lookup returns CDR1 MNHEY and CDR2 SMNVEV (reference sequence). CDR3 bases: TGTGCCAGCACCCCGGGACTAGCGGGAGGGGAGGAGCAGTACTTC. The encoded protein is CASTPGLAGGEEQYF.

V and J are TRBV5-1 and TRBJ1-2, with a possible D match to TRBD1 (5 bases). Trimming removed 0 bases at V and 8 bases at J, with 20 bases between. The CDR3 is made up of 16 amino acids. CDR1 is SGHRS and CDR2 is YFSETQ in the germline V gene. The CDR3 coding sequence is TGCGCCAGCAGCTTGGCCCCCCGGGACTCCAGTCCGGGCTACACCTTC. Translated: CASSLAPRDSSPGYTF.

A few counts support this clonotype. The chain carries TRBV5-1 and TRBJ2-5; D unresolved. Germline V gives CDR1 SGHRS, CDR2 YFSETQ. The CDR3 is 13 residues long. V was clipped by 2 bases and J by 5 bases, with 10 bases between them. CDR3: CASSLDPHETQYF. The CDR3 nucleotides are TGCGCCAGCAGCTTAGACCCCCATGAGACCCAGTACTTC.